This TCR beta chain was identified during a study of OX40 agonist ivuxolimab in advanced cancers. Overall study context: Partial responses were recorded for three patients, including one with hepatocellular carcinoma and two with cutaneous melanoma.

The germline V gene has CDR1 SGHAT and CDR2 FQNNGV. Trimming took off 1 base at V and 1 base at J, with 13 bases between the two ends. This CDR3 spans 16 amino acids. Data came from immunoSEQ multiplex PCR; TCRdb stores just in-frame clones and leaves some out. The top ten hold approximately 18% of the sample, which has 60,000 or so clones, around 92% seen once. Sequencing was performed on CD4+ or CD8+ T cells sorted from blood, taken in a trial of the OX40 agonist ivuxolimab. This TCR derives from an adult with an advanced solid tumor such as melanoma, head and neck, liver or kidney cancer. The genes are TRBV11-2 and TRBJ1-1; TRBD1 might be the D (5 bases). CDR3: CASSLVQRGSNTEAFF. In DNA form, the CDR3 reads TGTGCCAGCAGCTTAGTTCAAAGGGGATCGAACACTGAAGCTTTCTTT.